These 23 T cell receptor beta chains were sequenced from one sample in a study of cytomegalovirus exposure and HLA in healthy donors. In the PCR, 60 Vbeta and 13 Jbeta primers were used. Repertoires were generated with immunoSEQ multiplex PCR, while TCRdb's copy carries only in-frame clones and drops some. The sample yields some 150,000 clones, 68% seen once. The sequencing input was PBMCs. The source is a man aged 55-75 years in good health and CMV-seronegative.

The V gene is TRBV19, the J gene TRBJ2-3; D is uncertain. The ends were cut back, 5 bases at V and 1 base at J, with 13 bases in the middle. CDR3 length equals 15 residues. CDR1 and CDR2 (germline): LNHDA, SQIVND (reference sequence). CDR3 DNA: TGTGCCAGTAGTCAAGTGGGCGCTGGCACAGATACGCAGTATTTT. Translating it yields CASSQVGAGTDTQYF. The full variable domain, completed using reference TRBV19 and TRBJ2-3, is DGGITQSPKYLFRKEGQNVTLSCEQNLNHDAMYWYRQDPGQGLRLIYYSQIVNDFQKGDIAEGYSVSREKKESFPLTVTSAQKNPTAFYLCASSQVGAGTDTQYFGPGTRLTVL.

The chain employs TRBV6-5 and TRBJ1-2; TRBD1 might be the D (6 bases). The CDR3 contains 14 residues. Trimming cost V 6 bases and J 4 bases, with 15 bases left between them. Germline CDR1 reads MNHEY; CDR2 reads SVGAGI. The CDR3 region has the DNA TGTGCCAGCAGACCCCTGGACAGAAGCTATGGCTACACCTTC. Encoded protein: CASRPLDRSYGYTF.

The rearrangement links TRBV18 to TRBJ1-2; 11 bases are a match to TRBD1. In germline, CDR1 is KGHSH, CDR2 LQKENI. The J segment lost 3 bases and the V segment lost 3 bases, leaving 6 bases of the junction unmatched. The CDR3 loop spans 16 amino acids. For the CDR3, the DNA is TGTGCCAGCTCACCGCGGACAGGGGGCGAGGACTATGGCTACACCTTC. Its protein product is CASSPRTGGEDYGYTF.

V and J are TRBV7-2 and TRBJ2-4, with 12 bases lining up with TRBD1. The CDR3 spans 18 residues. Per the germline V gene, CDR1 is SGHTA and CDR2 is FQGNSA. Trimming took 5 bases from V and 2 from J; bases not matched to a gene: 10. The CDR3 spells CASSPSPGQGAPKNIQYF. The CDR3 bases are TGTGCCAGCAGCCCGAGCCCGGGACAGGGGGCGCCCAAAAACATTCAGTACTTC.

This rearrangement joins TRBV9 to TRBJ2-2; TRBD1 is a possible D gene (5 bases). This CDR3 is 15 amino acids long. Trimming took 0 bases from V and 5 from J, leaving 11 bases between them. Per germline, CDR1 SGDLS and CDR2 YYNGEE. The CDR3 sequence is CASSVAKGRTGELFF. The CDR3 DNA sequence: TGTGCCAGCAGCGTAGCTAAGGGGCGTACCGGGGAGCTGTTTTTT.

The chain uses TRBV11-2 and TRBJ1-2; 7 nucleotides match TRBD1. CDR3 length equals 14 residues. V was clipped by 2 bases and J by 3 bases; unmatched bases: 3. Per germline, CDR1 SGHAT and CDR2 FQNNGV. In nucleotides, the CDR3 is TGTGCCAGCAGCTTAAGAACAGGGGACTATGGCTACACCTTC. This codes for CASSLRTGDYGYTF.

The table lists this clone with a few counts. This chain joins TRBV7-9 and TRBJ2-2; weak D call: TRBD1 (6 bases). Trimming cost V 4 bases and J 3 bases, with 15 bases left between them. The CDR3 has 16 residues. Germline V gene data show CDR1 as SEHNR and CDR2 as FQNEAQ (reference sequence). The CDR3 region is CASSSYRDGDTGELFF. The CDR3 DNA sequence: TGTGCCAGCAGCTCCTACAGGGATGGGGACACCGGGGAGCTGTTTTTT.

The chain recombines TRBV4-2 with TRBJ2-5; 10 bases map to TRBD2. Germline V lookup: CDR1 LGHNA, CDR2 YNFKEQ. The CDR3 spans 17 residues. V was clipped by 1 base and J by 2 bases; unmatched bases: 7. The CDR3 loop reads CASSQGGGAGGQETQYF. CDR3 nucleotide sequence: TGTGCCAGCAGCCAAGGGGGGGGAGCGGGAGGGCAAGAGACCCAGTACTTC.

This chain links TRBV6-5 with TRBJ1-1; the D is unclear. V shed 8 bases and J shed 0 bases, with 16 bases lying between them. Germline V CDR1 and CDR2: MNHEY, SVGAGI. The CDR3 consists of 15 residues. The CDR3 is CASSLTAGMNTEAFF. The CDR3 DNA sequence: TGTGCCAGCTCCCTCACCGCGGGGATGAACACTGAAGCTTTCTTT.

The chain has TRBV5-1 and TRBJ2-5; the D gene is possibly TRBD2 (5 bases). In germline, CDR1 is SGHRS, CDR2 YFSETQ. There are 18 residues in the CDR3. The V gene lost 0 bases and the J gene lost 5 bases, with 23 bases spanning the gap. The CDR3 reads CASSLESSPGSVSETQYF. The DNA of the CDR3 is TGCGCCAGCAGCTTGGAGTCTAGCCCAGGAAGCGTTTCGGAGACCCAGTACTTC.

The rearrangement joins TRBV6-4 to TRBJ2-2; no firm D call. CDR1 is MRHNA, CDR2 SNTAGT, per germline. The CDR3 sequence is 13 residues long. The V end lost 3 bases, the J end lost 4 bases, and 6 bases lay between the germline ends. CDR3 coding DNA: TGTGCCAGCAGTGAGAGGAGCACCGGGGAGCTGTTTTTT. The encoded protein is CASSERSTGELFF.

This clone has just a few counts. The V call is TRBV9, the J call TRBJ1-2; 10 nucleotides align to TRBD1. The germline V gene has CDR1 SGDLS and CDR2 YYNGEE. This CDR3 region has 13 residues. V was pared by 4 bases and J by 8 bases, with 5 bases of the junction left unmatched. In nucleotides, the CDR3 is TGTGCCAGCAGCTCAGACAGGGGGCGAGGCTACACCTTC. It encodes CASSSDRGRGYTF.

This clone was seen a handful of times. This chain uses TRBV28 with TRBJ2-7; 13 positions agree with TRBD2. The ends lost 6 bases at V and 4 bases at J; junction bases unmatched: 6. The CDR3 is 15 residues long. Germline V CDR1 and CDR2: MDHEN, SYDVKM. The CDR3 here is CASSEGTSGAYEQYF. CDR3 nucleotides: TGTGCCAGCAGCGAAGGGACTAGCGGGGCTTACGAGCAGTACTTC. Using reference TRBV28 and TRBJ2-7 for the parts outside the CDR3, the full variable domain is DVKVTQSSRYLVKRTGEKVFLECVQDMDHENMFWYRQDPGLGLRLIYFSYDVKMKEKGDIPEGYSVSREKKERFSLILESASTNQTSMYLCASSEGTSGAYEQYFGPGTRLTVT.

This clone was found once. The chain carries TRBV7-2 and TRBJ1-1; D possibly corresponds to TRBD1 (6 bases). CDR3 size: 15 residues. Germline V CDR1 and CDR2: SGHTA, FQGNSA. Trimming cost V 3 bases and J 5 bases, with 16 bases left between them. Here the CDR3 reads CASSFLTGRNTEAFF. The CDR3 DNA sequence: TGTGCCAGCAGCTTCCTAACAGGGAGAAATACTGAAGCTTTCTTT.

The chain employs TRBV28 and TRBJ1-2, with a tentative D call TRBD1 (5 bases). In germline, CDR1 is MDHEN, CDR2 SYDVKM. The CDR3 runs to 15 residues. Trimming removed 7 bases from V and 0 bases from J, with 15 bases in between. The CDR3 loop is CASMMGPPSNYGYTF. The CDR3 DNA sequence: TGTGCCAGCATGATGGGGCCCCCCTCTAACTATGGCTACACCTTC.

This chain connects TRBV7-8 to TRBJ2-1; no reliable D call. V was cut by 2 bases and J by 10 bases, with 6 bases left in between. CDR3 length: 11 amino acids. Germline V gene lookup returns CDR1 SGHVS and CDR2 FQNEAQ. CDR3 protein: CASSLSLEQFF. CDR3 DNA sequence: TGTGCCAGCAGCTTAAGTCTAGAGCAGTTCTTC.

The V call is TRBV6-5, the J call TRBJ2-7, with D possibly being TRBD1 (6 bases). Germline CDR1 is MNHEY and CDR2 is SVGAGI. The CDR3 has 15 residues. Trimming shortened V by 2 bases and J by 0 bases, and 11 bases separated the two germline ends. The CDR3 spells CASSYGQHFSYEQYF. CDR3 bases: TGTGCCAGCAGTTACGGACAGCATTTCTCCTACGAGCAGTACTTC.

As to this clone: At the DNA level, this CDR3 is encoded by other sequences in the same sample as well. V and J are TRBV29-1 and TRBJ2-3; D ambiguous. The CDR3 length is 13 residues. The germline V gene has CDR1 SQVTM and CDR2 ANQGSEA. Trimming removed 4 bases from V and 0 bases from J, with 8 bases in between. The chain's CDR3 is CSVGQTSTDTQYF. CDR3 coding DNA: TGCAGCGTTGGACAAACTAGCACAGATACGCAGTATTTT.

The rearrangement joins TRBV11-1 to TRBJ1-1; no reliable D call. Between the trimmed V and J ends, which lost 5 bases and 4 bases, there was a span of 29 bases. Per germline, CDR1 SGHAT and CDR2 FQDESV (reference sequence). The length of the CDR3 is 19 residues. The CDR3 DNA reads TGTGCCAGCAGCCATCAAAAGAGGGCCGAGAAGAGGAGAGGCACTGAAGCTTTCTTT. Its protein product is CASSHQKRAEKRRGTEAFF. Full variable domain (missing parts from reference TRBV11-1 and TRBJ1-1): EAEVAQSPRYKITEKSQAVAFWCDPISGHATLYWYRQILGQGPELLVQFQDESVVDDSQLPKDRFSAERLKGVDSTLKIQPAELGDSAMYLCASSHQKRAEKRRGTEAFFGQGTRLTVV.

This chain joins TRBV30 and TRBJ2-7; tentatively, D is TRBD1 (6 bases). With 1 base removed from V and 6 bases from J, the gap between germline ends came to 10 bases. CDR1 and CDR2 (germline): GTSNPN, SVGIG (reference sequence). The CDR3 length is 12 residues. The DNA of the CDR3 is TGTGCCTGGAGTGGGGGACACTCCGAGCAGTACTTC. It is translated as CAWSGGHSEQYF.

This clone was observed a few times. The rearrangement joins TRBV9 to TRBJ2-5; D is perhaps TRBD1 (8 bases). Germline CDR1 reads SGDLS; CDR2 reads YYNGEE. The CDR3 extends over 16 amino acids. The V end lost 2 bases, the J end lost 4 bases, and 18 bases lay between the germline ends. The CDR3 DNA follows: TGTGCCAGCAGCGTTGGACAGGGAGGGAATACAGAGACCCAGTACTTC. Residues: CASSVGQGGNTETQYF.

The CDR3 protein is CASSLSGSPHEQYF. DNA for the CDR3: TGTGCCAGCAGTTTATCCGGGTCCCCCCACGAGCAGTACTTC. V usage is TRBV28 and J usage is TRBJ2-7; D unresolved. Per the germline V gene, CDR1 is MDHEN and CDR2 is SYDVKM. The germline V and J ends were trimmed by 1 base and 5 bases, with 12 bases remaining between them. This CDR3 contains 14 residues.

The table lists this clone with a count of one. The genes are TRBV7-2 and TRBJ2-1; TRBD2 matches at 7 bases. Germline V gene sequence: CDR1 SGHTA, CDR2 FQGNSA. After removal of 5 bases from V and 0 bases from J, the junction contained 4 bases not matched to a gene. The length of the CDR3 is 15 residues. The DNA of the CDR3 is TGTGCCAGCAGCGCTAGCGGCCTCTCCTACAATGAGCAGTTCTTC. Amino acids: CASSASGLSYNEQFF. The full variable domain, its missing parts supplied by reference TRBV7-2 and TRBJ2-1, is GAGVSQSPSNKVTEKGKDVELRCDPISGHTALYWYRQSLGQGLEFLIYFQGNSAPDKSGLPSDRFSAERTGGSVSTLTIQRTQQEDSAVYLCASSASGLSYNEQFFGPGTRLTVL.